These 4 T cell receptor beta chains originate from one sample sequenced in a study of blood T cell dynamics during melanoma immunotherapy. Stated time point: pre-treatment baseline. This table comes from immunoSEQ multiplex PCR, and its TCRdb copy is limited to in-frame clones, with some not included. The sample has several thousand clones, 80% to 95% seen once; the top ten hold more than 10%. Sequenced material: cell-free DNA from blood, taken from a patient treated with checkpoint blockade. The receptors were sampled from a human donor with melanoma.

This clone was picked up one time. The gene calls are TRBV10-1 and TRBJ2-7; D perhaps matches TRBD1 (5 bases). The V end lost 4 bases, the J end lost 2 bases, and 9 bases lay between the germline ends. The CDR3 runs to 13 residues. Germline CDR1 and CDR2: WNHNN and SYGVQD (reference sequence). DNA of the CDR3: TGCGCCAGCAGTGGACAGAACCCCTACGAGCAGTACTTC. Translating gives CASSGQNPYEQYF.

The chain employs TRBV28 and TRBJ1-1; 11 bases map to TRBD1. V was clipped by 7 bases and J by 6 bases; unmatched bases: 10. The germline V gene has CDR1 MDHEN and CDR2 SYDVKM. The CDR3 runs 15 residues. CDR3 residues: CASNIGDRGGSEAFF. In DNA, the CDR3 is TGTGCCAGCAACATTGGGGACAGGGGGGGATCTGAAGCTTTCTTT.

The V call is TRBV5-1, the J call TRBJ2-1; D is possibly TRBD2 (5 bases). Germline CDR1 SGHRS, CDR2 YFSETQ. CDR3 length equals 14 residues. V lost 0 bases, J lost 7 bases, and 11 bases lay in between. The CDR3 DNA follows: TGCGCCAGCAGCTTGGGGGAGTGGAGGAATGAGCAGTTCTTC. Its protein is CASSLGEWRNEQFF.

This clone occurred once. The chain employs TRBV2 and TRBJ2-5; tentatively, D is TRBD1 or TRBD2 (5 bases each). The V end lost 4 bases, the J end lost 1 base, and 10 bases lay between the germline ends. CDR1 SNHLY and CDR2 FYNNEI come from the germline V gene. CDR3 length: 14 amino acids. In DNA form, the CDR3 reads TGTGCCAGCAGTGGTGGGGGTAGCCAAGAGACCCAGTACTTC. As protein: CASSGGGSQETQYF. The variable domain in full, with the rest retrieved from reference TRBV2 and TRBJ2-5, is EPEVTQTPSHQVTQMGQEVILRCVPISNHLYFYWYRQILGQKVEFLVSFYNNEISEKSEIFDDQFSVERPDGSNFTLKIRSTKLEDSAMYFCASSGGGSQETQYFGPGTRLLVL.